This record concerns one T cell receptor beta chain sequence. It lacks a known antigen. No qualities accompany the bases; no much larger clone lies one base away. The sample belongs to a study of T cell responses to AZD1222 COVID-19 vaccine (dated by TCRdb to 2020 to 2023). The study in broad terms: A total of just over 230 trial participants underwent TCR sequencing, of whom some 200 had received two doses of AZD1222 and about 25 had received two doses of the MenACWY control vaccine. Trial participants were enrolled by age into 18-55, 56-69 and 70-plus year subgroups, with around 150, 28 and 57 TCR-sequenced participants respectively.

The CDR3 regions of human TCRbeta chains were analyzed by immunosequencing. The authors' analysis ran thus. Repertoire TCRs were matched against a reference library of SARS-CoV-2-specific TCRs generated with the MIRA antigen-specificity platform. Breadth was defined as the fraction of unique TCRs that were SARS-CoV-2-associated. Depth was defined as the fraction of total T cells that were SARS-CoV-2-associated. Using the MIRA data, each spike-specific TCR was assigned both to the spike region to which the TCR was reactive and to a CD4 or CD8 class. Log10-transformed breadth and depth values were compared by one-way ANOVA with Sidak's multiple comparisons tests. TCRdb stores this immuneACCESS table with in-frame sequences only. Part of the clones is absent; in the studies checked, under half of the shortfall reflects unresolved V genes, and no reason is known for the rest. Clone size and the V and J calls come from that table; the DNA yielded D and trimming. This sample gives roughly 140,000 clones in total; more than 90% of them show up just once. The ten biggest clones cover approximately 3.6% of the sample.

Taken with the paper, the label for time point translates to: about 28 days (+/-7) after the second vaccine dose. AZD1222 recipients with second doses at about 4 weeks or about 12 weeks were pooled, because spike-specific TCR depth and breadth did not differ between schedules. Vaccinee samples were obtained from the UK trials COV001 and COV002, which included a single-blind randomized controlled phase 2/3 trial of AZD1222 (ChAdOx1 nCoV-19) in healthy adults. Trial participant PBMC samples were collected at day 0 and day 28 after the second dose for TCRbeta chain sequencing. The CDR1 and CDR2 encoded by the germline V gene are KGHSH and LQKENI. The CDR3 starts with the cysteine, ends with the phenylalanine, and has 16 residues. Only CDR3 DNA is held: 48 bases, read in frame from base 1. The junction shows trimming of 2 bases on V and 1 base on J, and the gene matches do not reach 7 bases of it. Paper-wide results and their limitations: Reportedly, close to half of the unique spike-specific TCRs recognized epitopes lying outside the regions that are mutated in the B.1.351 and B.1.1.7 variants. Because no samples from the day 14 peak response were available, repertoires could be characterized only after the peak T cell response. The 56-69-year group was small, and its depth increase did not reach significance, likely because of low power. Participants were mostly white British and included more females than males, and it was suggested by the authors that clonal diversity may have been underestimated. CD4 TCRs associated with the vaccine covered the entire spike protein, and the dominant responses were in regions 160-218 and 743-854. Conclusions about previously exposed vaccinees are limited, since just 5 to 7 AZD1222 recipients were seropositive for SARS-CoV-2 at baseline. After two AZD1222 doses, both the breadth and the depth of spike-specific TCRs were significantly higher than at day 0 and than in MenACWY recipients.

This TCR was sampled from an adult who received the AZD1222 COVID-19 vaccine. The source material was peripheral blood, sampled 28 days after the second AZD1222 dose. The sequence is built from TRBV18 and TRBJ1-1; 7 junctional bases match TRBD1. The CDR3 protein sequence reads: CASSPETTGWNTEAFF. The bases are TGTGCCAGCTCACCAGAAACGACAGGGTGGAACACTGAAGCTTTCTTT.